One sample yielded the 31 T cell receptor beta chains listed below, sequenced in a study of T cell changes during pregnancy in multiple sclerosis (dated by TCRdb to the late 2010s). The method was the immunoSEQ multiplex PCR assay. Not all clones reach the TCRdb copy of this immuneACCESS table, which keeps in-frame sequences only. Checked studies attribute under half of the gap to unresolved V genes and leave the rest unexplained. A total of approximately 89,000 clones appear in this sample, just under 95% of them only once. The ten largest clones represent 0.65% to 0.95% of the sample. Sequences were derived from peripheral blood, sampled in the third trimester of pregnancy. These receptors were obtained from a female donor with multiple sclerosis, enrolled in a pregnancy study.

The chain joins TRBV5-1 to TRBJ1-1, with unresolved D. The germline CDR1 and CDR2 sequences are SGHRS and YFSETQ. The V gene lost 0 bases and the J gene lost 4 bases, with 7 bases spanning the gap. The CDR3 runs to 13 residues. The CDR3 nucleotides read TGCGCCAGCAGCTTGGGGGCAGGCACTGAAGCTTTCTTT. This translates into CASSLGAGTEAFF.

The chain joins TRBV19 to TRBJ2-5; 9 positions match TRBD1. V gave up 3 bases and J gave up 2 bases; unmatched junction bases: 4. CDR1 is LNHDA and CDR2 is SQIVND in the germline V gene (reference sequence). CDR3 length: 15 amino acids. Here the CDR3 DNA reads TGTGCCAGTAGTATGGGACAGGGTCTACAAGAGACCCAGTACTTC. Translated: CASSMGQGLQETQYF.

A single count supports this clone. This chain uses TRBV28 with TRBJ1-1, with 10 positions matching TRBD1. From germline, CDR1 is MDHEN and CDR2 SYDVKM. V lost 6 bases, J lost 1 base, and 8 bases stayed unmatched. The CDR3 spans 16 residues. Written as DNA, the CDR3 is TGTGCCAGCAGCGCGCTCGGGACAGGGGAGAACACTGAAGCTTTCTTT. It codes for CASSALGTGENTEAFF.

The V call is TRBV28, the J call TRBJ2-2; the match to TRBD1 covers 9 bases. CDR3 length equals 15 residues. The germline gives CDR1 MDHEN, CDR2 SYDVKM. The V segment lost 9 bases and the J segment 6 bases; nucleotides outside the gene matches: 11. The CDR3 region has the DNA TGTGCCAGGATACTCCGGGACAGGGTGGCCGGGGAGCTGTTTTTT. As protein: CARILRDRVAGELFF.

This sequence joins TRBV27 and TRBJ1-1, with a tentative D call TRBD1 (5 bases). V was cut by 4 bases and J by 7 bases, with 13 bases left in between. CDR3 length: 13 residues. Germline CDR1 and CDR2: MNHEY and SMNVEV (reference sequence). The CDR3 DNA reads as TGTGCCAGCAGTTCCGGGACTGGGTTTGAAGCTTTCTTT. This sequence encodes CASSSGTGFEAFF.

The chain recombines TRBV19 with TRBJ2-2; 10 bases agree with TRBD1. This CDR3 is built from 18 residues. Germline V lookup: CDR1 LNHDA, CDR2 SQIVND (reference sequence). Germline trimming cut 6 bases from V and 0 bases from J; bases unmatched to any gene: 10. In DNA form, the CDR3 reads TGTGCCAGTAGACCACTGGGACAGGGGACTTCGAACACCGGGGAGCTGTTTTTT. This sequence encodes CASRPLGQGTSNTGELFF.

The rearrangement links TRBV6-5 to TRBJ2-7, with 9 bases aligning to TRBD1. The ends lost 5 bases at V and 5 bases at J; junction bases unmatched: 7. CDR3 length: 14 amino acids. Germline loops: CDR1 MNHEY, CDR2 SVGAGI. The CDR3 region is CASSPGQGSHEQYF. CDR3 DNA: TGTGCCAGCAGTCCGGGACAGGGATCCCACGAGCAGTACTTC.

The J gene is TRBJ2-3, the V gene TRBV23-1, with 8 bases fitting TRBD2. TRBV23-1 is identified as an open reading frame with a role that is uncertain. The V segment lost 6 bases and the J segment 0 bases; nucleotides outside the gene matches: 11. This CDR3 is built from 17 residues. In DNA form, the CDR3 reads TGCGCCAGCAGGCCTCGGGGGGGGGAACCTAGCACAGATACGCAGTATTTT. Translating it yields CASRPRGGEPSTDTQYF.

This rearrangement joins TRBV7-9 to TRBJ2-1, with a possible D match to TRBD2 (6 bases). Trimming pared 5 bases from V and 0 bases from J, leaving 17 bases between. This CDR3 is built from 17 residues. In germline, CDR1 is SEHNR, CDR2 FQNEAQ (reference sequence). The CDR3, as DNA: TGTGCCAGCAGCCTTAGGACTATAGGGAGCTCCTACAATGAGCAGTTCTTC. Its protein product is CASSLRTIGSSYNEQFF.

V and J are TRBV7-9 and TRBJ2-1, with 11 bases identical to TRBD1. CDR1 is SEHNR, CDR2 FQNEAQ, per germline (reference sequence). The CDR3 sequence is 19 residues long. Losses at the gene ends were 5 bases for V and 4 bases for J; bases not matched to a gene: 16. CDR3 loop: CASSRLRDRGRGVYNEQFF. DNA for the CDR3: TGTGCCAGCAGCAGACTGAGGGACAGGGGGAGAGGGGTTTACAATGAGCAGTTCTTC.

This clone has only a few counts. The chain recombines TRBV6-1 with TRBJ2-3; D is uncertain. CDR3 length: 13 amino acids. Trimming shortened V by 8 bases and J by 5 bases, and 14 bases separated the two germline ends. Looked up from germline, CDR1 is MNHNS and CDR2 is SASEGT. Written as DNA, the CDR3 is TGTGCCAGCGCTTACAGATTACAAGATACGCAGTATTTT. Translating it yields CASAYRLQDTQYF.

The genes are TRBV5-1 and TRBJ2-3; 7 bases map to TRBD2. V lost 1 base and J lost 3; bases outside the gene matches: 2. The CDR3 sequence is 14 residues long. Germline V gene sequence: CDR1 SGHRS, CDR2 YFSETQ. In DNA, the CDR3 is TGCGCCAGCAGCTTGACTAGCGTAACAGATACGCAGTATTTT. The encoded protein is CASSLTSVTDTQYF.

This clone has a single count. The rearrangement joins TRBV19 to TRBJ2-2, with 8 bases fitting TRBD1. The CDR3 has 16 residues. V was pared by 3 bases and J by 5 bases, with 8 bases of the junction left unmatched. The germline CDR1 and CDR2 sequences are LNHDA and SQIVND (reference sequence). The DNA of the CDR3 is TGTGCCAGTAGTATTGGCCAGGGGGCAGTTACCGGGGAGCTGTTTTTT. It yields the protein CASSIGQGAVTGELFF.

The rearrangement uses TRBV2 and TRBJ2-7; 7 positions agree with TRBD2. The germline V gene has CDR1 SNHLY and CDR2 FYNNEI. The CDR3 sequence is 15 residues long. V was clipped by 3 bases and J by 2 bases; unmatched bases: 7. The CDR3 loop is CASSEYTGGTYEQYF. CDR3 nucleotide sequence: TGTGCCAGCAGTGAGTATACGGGAGGAACCTACGAGCAGTACTTC.

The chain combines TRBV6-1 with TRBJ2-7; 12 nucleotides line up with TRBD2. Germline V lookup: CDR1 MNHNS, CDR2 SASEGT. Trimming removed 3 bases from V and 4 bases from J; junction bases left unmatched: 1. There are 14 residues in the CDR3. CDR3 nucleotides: TGTGCCAGCAGTGAGACTAGCGGGAGTTACGAGCAGTACTTC. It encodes CASSETSGSYEQYF.

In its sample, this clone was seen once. CDR3 bases: TGCAGCGTTTTACTACAGGGGGCCCCAGAGACCCAGTACTTC. It translates to CSVLLQGAPETQYF. The chain joins TRBV29-1 to TRBJ2-5; 9 bases line up with TRBD1. Germline lookup yields CDR1 SQVTM and CDR2 ANQGSEA. V gave up 5 bases and J gave up 4 bases; unmatched junction bases: 8. This CDR3 comprises 14 residues.

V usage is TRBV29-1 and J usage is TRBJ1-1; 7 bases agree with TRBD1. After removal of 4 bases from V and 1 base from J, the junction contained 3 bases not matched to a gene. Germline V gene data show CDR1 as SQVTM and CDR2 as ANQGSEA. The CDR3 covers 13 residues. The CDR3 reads CSVVGTANTEAFF. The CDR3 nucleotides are TGCAGCGTTGTCGGGACAGCGAACACTGAAGCTTTCTTT.

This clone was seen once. CDR3 loop: CASSSSSLAGPFLSSSYNEQFF. The CDR3 DNA is TGTGCCAGCAGTTCCTCCTCCCTAGCGGGACCTTTTCTATCGAGCTCCTACAATGAGCAGTTCTTC. V usage is TRBV27 and J usage is TRBJ2-1, with 9 bases aligning to TRBD2. The V and J ends lost 4 bases and 0 bases, in that order; junction bases with no gene match: 22. CDR3 length: 22 residues. Germline CDR1 MNHEY, CDR2 SMNVEV (reference sequence).

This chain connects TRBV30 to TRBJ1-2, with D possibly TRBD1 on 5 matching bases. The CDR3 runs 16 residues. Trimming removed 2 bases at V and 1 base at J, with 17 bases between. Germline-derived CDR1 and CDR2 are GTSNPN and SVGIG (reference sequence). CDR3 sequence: CAWSSTRLGDNYGYTF. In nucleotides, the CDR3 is TGTGCCTGGAGTTCGACTAGGTTGGGGGATAACTATGGCTACACCTTC. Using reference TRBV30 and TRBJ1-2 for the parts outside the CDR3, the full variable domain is SQTIHQWPATLVQPVGSPLSLECTVEGTSNPNLYWYRQAAGRGLQLLFYSVGIGQISSEVPQNLSASRPQDRQFILSSKKLLLSDSGFYLCAWSSTRLGDNYGYTFGSGTRLTVV.

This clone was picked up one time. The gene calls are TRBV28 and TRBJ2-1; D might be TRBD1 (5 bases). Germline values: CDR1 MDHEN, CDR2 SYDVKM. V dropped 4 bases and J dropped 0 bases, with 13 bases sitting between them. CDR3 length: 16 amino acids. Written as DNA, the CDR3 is TGTGCCAGCAGTTATGGTAGGGGCGTCTCCTACAATGAGCAGTTCTTC. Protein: CASSYGRGVSYNEQFF.

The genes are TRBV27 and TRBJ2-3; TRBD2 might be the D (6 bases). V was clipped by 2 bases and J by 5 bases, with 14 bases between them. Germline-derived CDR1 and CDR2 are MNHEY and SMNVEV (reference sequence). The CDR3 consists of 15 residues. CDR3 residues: CASSLAGRKEDTQYF. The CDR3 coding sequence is TGTGCCAGCAGTTTAGCGGGGAGGAAGGAAGATACGCAGTATTTT.

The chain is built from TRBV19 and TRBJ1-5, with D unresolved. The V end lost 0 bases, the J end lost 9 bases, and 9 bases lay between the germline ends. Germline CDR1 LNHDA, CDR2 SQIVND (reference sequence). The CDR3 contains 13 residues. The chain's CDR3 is CASSIDSGRPQHF. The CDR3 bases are TGTGCCAGTAGTATAGATAGTGGGAGGCCCCAGCATTTT.

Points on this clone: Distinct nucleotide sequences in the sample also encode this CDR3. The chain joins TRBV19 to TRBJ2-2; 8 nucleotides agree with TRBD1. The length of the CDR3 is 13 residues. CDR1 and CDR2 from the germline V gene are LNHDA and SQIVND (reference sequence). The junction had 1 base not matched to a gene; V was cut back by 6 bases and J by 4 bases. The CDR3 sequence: CASRTGATGELFF. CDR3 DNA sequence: TGTGCCAGTAGGACAGGGGCCACCGGGGAGCTGTTTTTT.

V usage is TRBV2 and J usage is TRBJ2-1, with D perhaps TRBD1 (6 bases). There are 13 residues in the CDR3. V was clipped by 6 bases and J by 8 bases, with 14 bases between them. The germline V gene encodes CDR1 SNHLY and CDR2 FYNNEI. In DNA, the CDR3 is TGTGCCAGCAGCGGACAGTCAGGGCATGAGCAGTTCTTC. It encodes CASSGQSGHEQFF.

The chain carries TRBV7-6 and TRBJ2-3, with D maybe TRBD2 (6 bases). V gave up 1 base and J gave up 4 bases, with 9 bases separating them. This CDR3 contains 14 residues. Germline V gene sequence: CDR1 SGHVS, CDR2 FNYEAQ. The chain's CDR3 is CASSLGGAADTQYF. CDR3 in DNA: TGTGCCAGCAGCTTAGGCGGGGCTGCAGATACGCAGTATTTT.

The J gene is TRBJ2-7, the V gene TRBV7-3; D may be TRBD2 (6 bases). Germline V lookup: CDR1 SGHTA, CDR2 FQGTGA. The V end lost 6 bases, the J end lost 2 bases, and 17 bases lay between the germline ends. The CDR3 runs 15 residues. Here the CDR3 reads CASSHQQEGTYEQYF. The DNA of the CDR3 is TGTGCCAGCAGTCACCAACAGGAGGGGACCTACGAGCAGTACTTC.

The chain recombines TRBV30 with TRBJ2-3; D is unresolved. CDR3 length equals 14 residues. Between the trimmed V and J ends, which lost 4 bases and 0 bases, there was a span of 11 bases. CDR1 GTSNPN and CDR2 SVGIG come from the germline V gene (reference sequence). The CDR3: CAWTPVSSTDTQYF. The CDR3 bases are TGTGCCTGGACCCCAGTATCTAGCACAGATACGCAGTATTTT.

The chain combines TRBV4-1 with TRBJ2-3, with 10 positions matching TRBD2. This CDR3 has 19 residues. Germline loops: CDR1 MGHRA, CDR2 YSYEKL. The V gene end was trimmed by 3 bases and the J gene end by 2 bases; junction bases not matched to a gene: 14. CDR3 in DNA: TGCGCCAGCAGCCACGCGCACTTTGGGACTAGCGCAGCCACAGATACGCAGTATTTT. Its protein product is CASSHAHFGTSAATDTQYF.

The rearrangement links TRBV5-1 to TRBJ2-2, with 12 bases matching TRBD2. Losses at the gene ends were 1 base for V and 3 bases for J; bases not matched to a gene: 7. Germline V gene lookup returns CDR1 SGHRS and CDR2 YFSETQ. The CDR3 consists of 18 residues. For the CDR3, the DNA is TGCGCCAGCAGCTTGAGACCCCTAGCGGGAGGGTACACCGGGGAGCTGTTTTTT. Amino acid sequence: CASSLRPLAGGYTGELFF. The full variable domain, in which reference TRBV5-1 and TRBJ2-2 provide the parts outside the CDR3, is KAGVTQTPRYLIKTRGQQVTLSCSPISGHRSVSWYQQTPGQGLQFLFEYFSETQRNKGNFPGRFSGRQFSNSRSEMNVSTLELGDSALYLCASSLRPLAGGYTGELFFGEGSRLTVL.

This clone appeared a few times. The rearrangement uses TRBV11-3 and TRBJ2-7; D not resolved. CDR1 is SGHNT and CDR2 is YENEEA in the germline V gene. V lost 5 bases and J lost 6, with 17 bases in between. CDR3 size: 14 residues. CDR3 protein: CASSPRSPSTEQYF. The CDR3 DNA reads TGTGCCAGCAGCCCTAGAAGTCCCTCTACCGAGCAGTACTTC. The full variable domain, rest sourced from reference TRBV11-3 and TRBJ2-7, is EAGVVQSPRYKIIEKKQPVAFWCNPISGHNTLYWYLQNLGQGPELLIRYENEEAVDDSQLPKDRFSAERLKGVDSTLKIQPAELGDSAVYLCASSPRSPSTEQYFGPGTRLTVT.

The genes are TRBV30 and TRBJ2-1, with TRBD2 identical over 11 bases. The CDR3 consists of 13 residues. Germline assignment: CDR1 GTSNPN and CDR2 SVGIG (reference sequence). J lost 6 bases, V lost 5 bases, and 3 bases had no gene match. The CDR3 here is CAWGLAGSNEQFF. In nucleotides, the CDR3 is TGTGCCTGGGGACTAGCGGGTTCCAATGAGCAGTTCTTC.